The source of this T cell receptor (beta chain) is a study of T cells in Graves' hyperthyroidism and ophthalmopathy. Points from the study as a whole: Ophthalmopathy was predicted by the model a median of approximately 6.6 months ahead of onset.

As to this clonotype: What it recognizes is unknown.

Trimming pared 2 bases from V and 9 bases from J, leaving 17 bases between. Germline V gene lookup returns CDR1 LGHNA and CDR2 YNFKEQ. The CDR3 is 14 residues long. Template material for amplifying TCR beta CDR3 regions consisted of RNA transcripts. HTBI primers were used for first-round RT-PCR of the TCR CDR3. TCRdb independently ran MiXCR on the multiplex PCR reads; one entry per CDR3 protein. This sample has more than 300,000 distinct CDR3 sequences, with about 17% found just once. The sequenced material came from blood. The receptor was derived from a woman between 25 and 40 years old with Graves' hyperthyroidism that later progressed to Graves' ophthalmopathy. The chain couples TRBV4-2 to TRBJ2-7; possibly TRBD1 for D (6 bases). The DNA for the CDR3 is TGTGCCAGCAGCCAACAAAGGGACACCCCCGGGCAGTACTTC. It is translated as CASSQQRDTPGQYF.